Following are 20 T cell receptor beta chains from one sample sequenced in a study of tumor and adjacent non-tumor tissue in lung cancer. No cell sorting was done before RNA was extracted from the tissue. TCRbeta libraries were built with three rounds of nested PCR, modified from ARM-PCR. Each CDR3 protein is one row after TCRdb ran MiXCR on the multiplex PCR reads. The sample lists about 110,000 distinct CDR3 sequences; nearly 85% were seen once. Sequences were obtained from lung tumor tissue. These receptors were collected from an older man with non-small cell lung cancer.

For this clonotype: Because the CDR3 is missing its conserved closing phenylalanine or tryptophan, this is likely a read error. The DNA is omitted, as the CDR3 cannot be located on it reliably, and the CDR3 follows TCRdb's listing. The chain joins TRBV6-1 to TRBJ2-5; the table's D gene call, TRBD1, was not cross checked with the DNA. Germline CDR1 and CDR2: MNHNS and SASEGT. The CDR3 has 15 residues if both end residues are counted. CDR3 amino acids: CASSESAAGRETKYI.

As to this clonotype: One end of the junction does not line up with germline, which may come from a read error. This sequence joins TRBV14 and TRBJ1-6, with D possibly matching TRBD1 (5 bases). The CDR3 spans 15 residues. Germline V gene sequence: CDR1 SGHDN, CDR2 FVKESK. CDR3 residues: CASSQEGSVGSPIHF. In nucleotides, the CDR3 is TGTGCCAGCAGCCAGGAGGGGTCAGTTGGGTCACCCATCCACTTT.

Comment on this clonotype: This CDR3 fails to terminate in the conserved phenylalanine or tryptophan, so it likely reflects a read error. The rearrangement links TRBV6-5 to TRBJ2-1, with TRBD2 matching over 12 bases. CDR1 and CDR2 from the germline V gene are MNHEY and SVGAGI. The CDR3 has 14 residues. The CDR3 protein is CASSGGLAGGEQFL. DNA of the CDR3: TGCGCCAGCAGTGGGGGACTAGCGGGCGGCGAGCAGTTCCTC.

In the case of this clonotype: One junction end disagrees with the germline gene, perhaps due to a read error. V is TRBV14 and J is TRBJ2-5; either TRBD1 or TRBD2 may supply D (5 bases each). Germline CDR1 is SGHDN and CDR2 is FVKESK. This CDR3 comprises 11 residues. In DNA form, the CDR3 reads TGTGTCGGCAGCCAACTGGGGACCCAGTACTTT. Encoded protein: CVGSQLGTQYF.

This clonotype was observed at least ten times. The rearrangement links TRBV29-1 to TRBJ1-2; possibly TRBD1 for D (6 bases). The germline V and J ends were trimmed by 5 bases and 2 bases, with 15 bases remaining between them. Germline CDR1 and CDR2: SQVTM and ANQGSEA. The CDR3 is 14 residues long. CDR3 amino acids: CSVPWGGQNYGYTF. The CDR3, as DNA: TGCAGCGTTCCCTGGGGGGGGCAGAACTATGGCTACACCTTC.

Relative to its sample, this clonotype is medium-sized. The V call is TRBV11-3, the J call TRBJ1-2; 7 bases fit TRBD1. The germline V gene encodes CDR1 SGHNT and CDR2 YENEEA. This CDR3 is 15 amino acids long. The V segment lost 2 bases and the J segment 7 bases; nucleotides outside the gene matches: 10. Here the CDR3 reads CASSLIKGAESGYTF. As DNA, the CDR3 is TGTGCCAGCAGCTTAATTAAGGGGGCTGAGAGTGGCTACACCTTC.

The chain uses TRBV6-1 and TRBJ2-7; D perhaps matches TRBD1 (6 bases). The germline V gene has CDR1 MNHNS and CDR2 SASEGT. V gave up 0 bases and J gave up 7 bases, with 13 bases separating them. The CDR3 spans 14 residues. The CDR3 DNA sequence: TGTGCCAGCAGTGAAGCCCATGGAACAGGGGAGCAGTACTTC. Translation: CASSEAHGTGEQYF.

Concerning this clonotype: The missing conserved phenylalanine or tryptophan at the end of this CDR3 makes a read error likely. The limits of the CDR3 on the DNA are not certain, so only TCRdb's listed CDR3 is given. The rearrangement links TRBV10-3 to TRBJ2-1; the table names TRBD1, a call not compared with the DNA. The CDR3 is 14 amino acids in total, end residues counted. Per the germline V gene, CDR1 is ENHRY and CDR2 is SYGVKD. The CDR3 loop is CAISSGEGVHEQLY.

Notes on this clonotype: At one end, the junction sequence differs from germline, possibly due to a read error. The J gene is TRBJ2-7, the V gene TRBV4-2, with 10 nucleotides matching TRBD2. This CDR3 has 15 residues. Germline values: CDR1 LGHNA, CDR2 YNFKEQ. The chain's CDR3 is CVSSQDALAGDEQYF. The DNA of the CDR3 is TGTGTCAGCAGCCAAGATGCCCTAGCGGGGGACGAGCAGTACTTC.

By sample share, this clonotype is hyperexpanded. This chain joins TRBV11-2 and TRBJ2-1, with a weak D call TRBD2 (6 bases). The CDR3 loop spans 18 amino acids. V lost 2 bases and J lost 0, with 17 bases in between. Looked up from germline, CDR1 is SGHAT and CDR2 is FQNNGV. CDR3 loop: CASSLHVRDWASYNEQFF. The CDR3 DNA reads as TGTGCCAGCAGCTTACATGTGCGGGACTGGGCCTCCTACAATGAGCAGTTCTTC.

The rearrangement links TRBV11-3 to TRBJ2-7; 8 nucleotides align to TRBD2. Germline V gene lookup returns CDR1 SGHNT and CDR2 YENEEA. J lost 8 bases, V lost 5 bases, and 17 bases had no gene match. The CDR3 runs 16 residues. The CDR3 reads CASSRGGTTRFPQQYF. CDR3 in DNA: TGTGCCAGCAGCCGGGGGGGGACTACGCGCTTCCCCCAGCAGTACTTC.

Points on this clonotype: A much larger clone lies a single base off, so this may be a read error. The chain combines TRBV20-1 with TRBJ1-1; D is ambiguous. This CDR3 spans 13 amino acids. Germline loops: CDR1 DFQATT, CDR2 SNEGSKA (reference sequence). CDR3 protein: CSSRGPGSLEAFF. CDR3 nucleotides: TGCAGTTCTAGAGGCCCGGGTAGCCTTGAAGCTTTCTTT.

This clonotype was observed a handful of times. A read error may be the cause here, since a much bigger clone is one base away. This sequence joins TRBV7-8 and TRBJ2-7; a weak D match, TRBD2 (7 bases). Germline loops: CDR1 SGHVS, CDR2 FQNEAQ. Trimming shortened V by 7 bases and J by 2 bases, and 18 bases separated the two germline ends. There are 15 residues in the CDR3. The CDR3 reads CASNTLMGGPYEQYF. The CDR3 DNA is TGTGCCAGCAACACTCTTATGGGGGGGCCCTACGAGCAGTACTTC.

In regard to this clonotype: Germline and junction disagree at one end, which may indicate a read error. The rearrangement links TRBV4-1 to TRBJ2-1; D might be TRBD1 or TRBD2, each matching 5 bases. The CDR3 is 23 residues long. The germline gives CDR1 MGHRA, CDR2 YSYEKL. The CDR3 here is CASSLGSGVQGRIALSSYNEKFF. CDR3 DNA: TGCGCCAGCAGCCTGGGCTCGGGTGTCCAGGGACGGATAGCGTTGAGCTCCTATAATGAGAAGTTCTTC.

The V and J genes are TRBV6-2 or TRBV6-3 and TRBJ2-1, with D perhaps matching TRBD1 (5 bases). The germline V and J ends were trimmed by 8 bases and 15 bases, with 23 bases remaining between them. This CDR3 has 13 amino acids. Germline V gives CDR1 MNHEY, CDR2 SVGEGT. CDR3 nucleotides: TGTGCCAGCGACAGAGGCGGTTACAATGAGTGGTTCTTC. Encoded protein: CASDRGGYNEWFF.

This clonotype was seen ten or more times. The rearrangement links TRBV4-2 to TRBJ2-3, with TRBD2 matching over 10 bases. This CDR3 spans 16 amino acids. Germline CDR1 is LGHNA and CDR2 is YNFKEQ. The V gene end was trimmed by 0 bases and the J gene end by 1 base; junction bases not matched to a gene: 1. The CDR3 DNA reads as TGTGCCAGCAGCCAAGAGAGCGGGGGGGGCACAGATACGCAGTATTTT. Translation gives CASSQESGGGTDTQYF.

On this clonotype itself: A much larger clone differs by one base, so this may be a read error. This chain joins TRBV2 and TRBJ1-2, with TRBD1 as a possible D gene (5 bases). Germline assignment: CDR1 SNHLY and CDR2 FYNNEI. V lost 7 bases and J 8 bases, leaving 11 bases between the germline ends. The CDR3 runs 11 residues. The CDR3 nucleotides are TGTGCCAGCATGCGAACAGGAGGCTACACCTTC. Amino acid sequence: CASMRTGGYTF.

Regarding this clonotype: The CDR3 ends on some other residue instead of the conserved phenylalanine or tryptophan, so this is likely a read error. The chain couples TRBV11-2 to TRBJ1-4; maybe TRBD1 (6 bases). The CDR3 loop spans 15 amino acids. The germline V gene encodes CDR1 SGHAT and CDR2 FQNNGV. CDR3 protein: CVSSRSGTNNEKLFI. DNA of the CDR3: TGTGTCAGCAGCAGAAGTGGGACAAATAATGAAAAACTGTTTATT.

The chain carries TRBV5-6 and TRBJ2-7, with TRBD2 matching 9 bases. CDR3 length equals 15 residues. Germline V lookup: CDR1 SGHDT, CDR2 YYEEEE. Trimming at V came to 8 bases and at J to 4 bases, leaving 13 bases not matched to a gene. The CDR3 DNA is TGTGCCAGTAGCATTCCCTGCGCGGGGGGGTACGAGCAGTACTTC. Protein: CASSIPCAGGYEQYF.

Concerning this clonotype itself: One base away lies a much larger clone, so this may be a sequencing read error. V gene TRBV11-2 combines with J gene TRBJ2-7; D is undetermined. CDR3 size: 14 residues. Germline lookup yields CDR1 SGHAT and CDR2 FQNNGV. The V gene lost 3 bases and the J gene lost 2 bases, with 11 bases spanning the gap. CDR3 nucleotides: TGTGCCAGCAGCTTCGTGAGATTAGCCTACGAGCAGTACTTC. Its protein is CASSFVRLAYEQYF.